The 20 T cell receptor beta chains below come from one sample, sequenced in a study of vaccination and CD4 T cells after COVID-19 (dated by TCRdb to the early 2020s). Library prep was done by PCR. Sequenced using an Illumina iSeq 100. DNA from cultured CD4+ T cells was subjected to TCR sequencing with the Oncomine TCR Beta short-read assay at the Johns Hopkins FTIC core. Starting from the raw public reads, TCRdb applied fastp trimming at Q25, assembled clones with MiXCR and retained in-frame beta chains. CDR3 protein sequences are deduplicated, and each keeps its most common genes and DNA. The sample data list 10,000 or so distinct CDR3 sequences, and roughly 25% of these were observed just once. The ten largest clonotypes hold under 60% of the sample. In the paper's terms, the treatment or condition label means: approximately nine-day PBMC culture with coronavirus spike peptide pools or control peptides (ViraFEST assay).

No cognate antigen is known for these TCRs. The sample here was CD4+ T cells from blood, cultured in vitro, taken before SARS-CoV-2 vaccination. These TCRs come from a human donor who received a COVID-19 vaccine.

The genes are TRBV7-3 and TRBJ2-7, with 7 bases that match TRBD2. V dropped 3 bases and J dropped 7; count of bases not matched to a gene: 3. Germline V gene data show CDR1 as SGHTA and CDR2 as FQGTGA. The CDR3 is 12 amino acids. CDR3 loop: CASSFEGGEQYF. CDR3 sequence (DNA): TGTGCCAGCAGCTTTGAGGGAGGGGAGCAGTACTTC.

With respect to this clonotype: A read error is possible here, since a much larger clone lies one base away. This chain uses TRBV6-4 with TRBJ1-2; D may be TRBD1 (5 bases). Germline-derived CDR1 and CDR2 are MRHNA and SNTAGT. This CDR3 contains 14 residues. The CDR3 nucleotides read TGTACCAGCAGTCCGGGACGTTTGGGATACGGCTACACCTTC. Its protein is CTSSPGRLGYGYTF.

V gene TRBV28 combines with J gene TRBJ1-1, with a possible D match to TRBD1 (5 bases). The CDR3 spans 14 residues. Germline loops: CDR1 MDHEN, CDR2 SYDVKM. The V end lost 2 bases, the J end lost 5 bases, and 12 bases lay between the germline ends. CDR3 coding DNA: TGTGCCAGCAGTTTAGCAGGGAGGTATACTGAAGCTTTCTTT. It encodes CASSLAGRYTEAFF. The variable domain in full, completed from reference TRBV28 and TRBJ1-1, reads DVKVTQSSRYLVKRTGEKVFLECVQDMDHENMFWYRQDPGLGLRLIYFSYDVKMKEKGDIPEGYSVSREKKERFSLILESASTNQTSMYLCASSLAGRYTEAFFGQGTRLTVV.

This clonotype was seen a few times. The chain carries TRBV20-1 and TRBJ2-7; 8 bases are a match to TRBD1. The trim removed 4 bases at V and 3 bases at J, leaving 2 bases unmatched. In germline, CDR1 is DFQATT, CDR2 SNEGSKA (reference sequence). This CDR3 has 12 amino acids. The CDR3 spells CSANGQGYEQYF. Written as DNA, the CDR3 is TGCAGTGCTAATGGACAGGGCTACGAGCAGTACTTC.

J is TRBJ2-7 and V is TRBV6-1, with D unclear. Germline loops: CDR1 MNHNS, CDR2 SASEGT. V was trimmed by 6 bases and J by 3 bases, leaving 6 bases between them. The CDR3 sequence is 11 residues long. The CDR3 coding sequence is TGTGCCAGCAGGAGACGCTACGAGCAGTACTTC. Amino acid sequence: CASRRRYEQYF.

This clonotype occurred a few times. The CDR3 region is CASSAGAIHYGYTF. The CDR3 DNA reads as TGTGCCAGTAGTGCAGGGGCGATCCACTATGGCTACACCTTC. The gene calls are TRBV19 and TRBJ1-2, with D maybe TRBD1 (6 bases). CDR3 length: 14 amino acids. Germline CDR1 reads LNHDA; CDR2 reads SQIVND (reference sequence). Trimming took off 5 bases at V and 3 bases at J, with 13 bases between the two ends.

This clonotype has more than one count but fewer than ten. V usage is TRBV7-8 and J usage is TRBJ2-7, with 9 bases that match TRBD1. Trimming took 5 bases from V and 9 from J; bases not matched to a gene: 5. This CDR3 has 12 amino acids. Germline CDR1 SGHVS, CDR2 FQNEAQ. CDR3 region: CASSLGQGLQYF. CDR3 in DNA: TGTGCCAGCAGCCTTGGACAGGGGCTGCAGTACTTC. Full variable domain (remainder filled in from reference TRBV7-8 and TRBJ2-7): GAGVSQSPRYKVAKRGQDVALRCDPISGHVSLFWYQQALGQGPEFLTYFQNEAQLDKSGLPSDRFFAERPEGSVSTLKIQRTQQEDSAVYLCASSLGQGLQYFGPGTRLTVT.

This sequence joins TRBV11-2 and TRBJ2-2; D possibly matches TRBD1 or TRBD2 (5 bases each). This CDR3 region has 14 residues. Germline CDR1 and CDR2: SGHAT and FQNNGV. Deletions cut 5 bases from V and 2 bases from J, with 9 bases between. CDR3 loop: CASSRGLNTGELFF. The CDR3 DNA follows: TGTGCCAGCAGCCGGGGCCTCAACACCGGGGAGCTGTTTTTT.

This clonotype was seen more than once but under ten times. This chain connects TRBV2 to TRBJ1-2; D is uncertain. V was trimmed by 2 bases and J by 4 bases, leaving 5 bases between them. Germline CDR1 SNHLY, CDR2 FYNNEI. CDR3 size: 12 residues. The CDR3, as DNA: TGTGCCAGCAGTGAAAATCCCTATGGCTACACCTTC. Its protein product is CASSENPYGYTF.

The chain joins TRBV5-1 to TRBJ2-3; 8 nucleotides line up with TRBD2. Germline V CDR1 and CDR2: SGHRS, YFSETQ. Trimming removed 0 bases from V and 3 bases from J; junction bases left unmatched: 3. This CDR3 spans 15 amino acids. Written as DNA, the CDR3 is TGCGCCAGCAGCTTGGAGGCTAGCGGGACAGATACGCAGTATTTT. This codes for CASSLEASGTDTQYF. Drawing the rest from reference TRBV5-1 and TRBJ2-3, the complete variable domain is KAGVTQTPRYLIKTRGQQVTLSCSPISGHRSVSWYQQTPGQGLQFLFEYFSETQRNKGNFPGRFSGRQFSNSRSEMNVSTLELGDSALYLCASSLEASGTDTQYFGPGTRLTVL.

CDR3 DNA: TGCAGCGTTGAAGGACAGGGGAAAGGCTACACCTTC. Protein sequence: CSVEGQGKGYTF. The chain links TRBV29-1 to TRBJ1-2; TRBD1 matches 8 bases. Germline values: CDR1 SQVTM, CDR2 ANQGSEA. The CDR3 consists of 12 residues. V was clipped by 1 base and J by 8 bases; unmatched bases: 3.

This chain uses TRBV5-1 with TRBJ2-1; 7 bases align to TRBD1. The V and J ends lost 0 bases and 6 bases, in that order; junction bases with no gene match: 3. Looked up from germline, CDR1 is SGHRS and CDR2 is YFSETQ. The CDR3 is 14 residues long. For the CDR3, the DNA is TGCGCCAGCAGCTTGGAGGGGGCCGGCAATGAGCAGTTCTTC. This sequence encodes CASSLEGAGNEQFF.

Notes on this clonotype: In this CDR3 the conserved last residue, phenylalanine or tryptophan, is missing, so a read error is likely. V and J are TRBV20-1 and TRBJ2-5; possible D gene TRBD2, 6 bases. Trimming removed 3 bases from V and 3 bases from J, with 17 bases in between. The CDR3 has 15 residues. Germline loops: CDR1 DFQATT, CDR2 SNEGSKA (reference sequence). The DNA for the CDR3 is TGCAGTGCTAGTGCGTATAGGGGACTGGAAGAGACCCAGTACCTC. Protein sequence: CSASAYRGLEETQYL.

The chain uses TRBV19 and TRBJ2-1; 7 bases map to TRBD2. CDR1 and CDR2 from the germline V gene are LNHDA and SQIVND (reference sequence). Losses at the gene ends were 5 bases for V and 4 bases for J; bases not matched to a gene: 2. The CDR3 has 13 amino acids. The CDR3 DNA is TGTGCCAGTAGTGTTAGCGGGTACAATGAGCAGTTCTTC. It codes for CASSVSGYNEQFF. Combining the CDR3 with reference TRBV19 and TRBJ2-1 gives the whole variable domain DGGITQSPKYLFRKEGQNVTLSCEQNLNHDAMYWYRQDPGQGLRLIYYSQIVNDFQKGDIAEGYSVSREKKESFPLTVTSAQKNPTAFYLCASSVSGYNEQFFGPGTRLTVL.

The chain couples TRBV14 to TRBJ2-7, with D possibly matching TRBD2 (6 bases). Trimming removed 7 bases at V and 6 bases at J, with 16 bases between. The CDR3 has 13 amino acids. Germline V gene lookup returns CDR1 SGHDN and CDR2 FVKESK. For the CDR3, the DNA is TGTGCCAGCAACCCAAGGGGAGGCGGCGAGCAGTACTTC. This codes for CASNPRGGGEQYF.

The chain couples TRBV4-2 to TRBJ1-2, with 8 bases fitting TRBD1. Per the germline V gene, CDR1 is LGHNA and CDR2 is YNFKEQ. The CDR3 totals 16 residues. V lost 4 bases and J lost 5; bases outside the gene matches: 12. The CDR3 region is CASSPEGGQGGYGYTF. CDR3 nucleotides: TGTGCCAGCAGCCCAGAGGGCGGACAGGGAGGGTATGGCTACACCTTC.

The rearrangement joins TRBV12-3 or TRBV12-4 to TRBJ2-7; the match to TRBD2 covers 13 bases. Trimming took 6 bases from V and 7 from J; bases not matched to a gene: 12. This CDR3 has 16 amino acids. In DNA, the CDR3 is TGTGCCAGCAGCAGGACTAGCGGGGGAGAAATGAGGGAGCAGTACTTC. Translation: CASSRTSGGEMREQYF.

The chain recombines TRBV30 with TRBJ1-2; D remains unclear. The CDR3 runs 15 residues. CDR1 GTSNPN and CDR2 SVGIG come from the germline V gene (reference sequence). The V end was cut by 0 bases, the J end by 1 base, with 12 bases between. CDR3 nucleotides: TGTGCCTGGAGTGTAGAGCCGGAGCTTAACTATGGCTACACCTTC. This translates into CAWSVEPELNYGYTF.

The chain is built from TRBV24-1 and TRBJ1-4; D is uncertain. Germline V CDR1 and CDR2: KGHDR, SFDVKD. This CDR3 spans 15 amino acids. V gave up 4 bases and J gave up 8 bases, with 16 bases separating them. For the CDR3, the DNA is TGTGCCACCAGTGAACCTGGTGGAGGGTCCGAAAAACTGTTTTTT. It translates to CATSEPGGGSEKLFF.

This clonotype was counted between two and nine times. In DNA, the CDR3 is TGTGCCAGTAGTATAGAAGCGGGACAGAATTCACCCCTCCACTTT. Its translation is CASSIEAGQNSPLHF. The chain recombines TRBV19 with TRBJ1-6, with 7 bases that match TRBD1. CDR1 is LNHDA and CDR2 is SQIVND in the germline V gene (reference sequence). This CDR3 region has 15 residues. The J segment lost 7 bases and the V segment lost 0 bases, leaving 3 bases of the junction unmatched.